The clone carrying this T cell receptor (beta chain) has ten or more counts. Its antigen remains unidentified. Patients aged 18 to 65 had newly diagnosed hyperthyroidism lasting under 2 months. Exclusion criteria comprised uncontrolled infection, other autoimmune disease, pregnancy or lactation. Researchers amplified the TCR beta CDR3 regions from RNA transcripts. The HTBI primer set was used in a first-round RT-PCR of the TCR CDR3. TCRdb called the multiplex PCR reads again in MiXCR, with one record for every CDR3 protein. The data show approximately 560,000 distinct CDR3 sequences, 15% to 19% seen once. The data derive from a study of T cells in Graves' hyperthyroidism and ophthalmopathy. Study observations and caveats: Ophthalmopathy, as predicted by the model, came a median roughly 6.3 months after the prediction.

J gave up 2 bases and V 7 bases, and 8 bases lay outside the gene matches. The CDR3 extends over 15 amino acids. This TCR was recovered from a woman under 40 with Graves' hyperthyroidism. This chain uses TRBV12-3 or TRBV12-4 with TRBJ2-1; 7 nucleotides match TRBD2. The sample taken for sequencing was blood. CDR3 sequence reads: CASTFSGITYNEQFF. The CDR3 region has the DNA TGTGCCAGCACTTTCAGCGGGATAACCTACAATGAGCAGTTCTTC.